Presented here are 31 T cell receptor beta chains from one specimen sequenced in a study of graft-versus-host responses after intestinal transplantation. The protocol was immunoSEQ multiplex PCR, while the TCRdb copy is restricted to in-frame clones and leaves out a portion. This sample has approximately 88,000 clones; less than 95% occur once, and the top ten carry 0.15% to 0.2%. These receptors' targets are unknown. The specimen was unstimulated CD4+ T cells sorted from spleen or lymph node cells, collected before transplant. These TCRs come from a human donor who was the organ donor for an intestinal transplant.

This chain uses TRBV12-5 with TRBJ2-7; D possibly corresponds to TRBD2 (7 bases). The CDR3 extends over 15 amino acids. Germline values: CDR1 LGHNT, CDR2 FRNRAP. V gave up 7 bases and J gave up 3 bases, with 19 bases separating them. The CDR3 bases are TGTGCTAGTGCCCCCGGGGGGCCTGGATACTACGAGCAGTACTTC. Translation: CASAPGGPGYYEQYF.

The chain links TRBV25-1 to TRBJ1-1, with 10 bases identical to TRBD1. CDR1 MGHDK and CDR2 SYGVNS come from the germline V gene. V lost 4 bases and J lost 4; bases outside the gene matches: 9. The CDR3 contains 16 residues. Written as DNA, the CDR3 is TGTGCCAGCAGTGCTCGATGGACAGGGGGTGGCACTGAAGCTTTCTTT. It specifies CASSARWTGGGTEAFF.

V and J are TRBV11-3 and TRBJ2-2; 15 positions agree with TRBD2. The CDR3 contains 19 residues. The junction had 7 bases not matched to a gene; V was cut back by 0 bases and J by 5 bases. CDR1 is SGHNT and CDR2 is YENEEA in the germline V gene. The CDR3 nucleotides read TGTGCCAGCAGCTTAGAGGGGACTAGCGGGGGGCCGAGGACCGGGGAGCTGTTTTTT. The encoded protein is CASSLEGTSGGPRTGELFF.

The CDR3 region is CAWRTASSYNSPLHF. For the CDR3, the DNA is TGTGCCTGGAGAACAGCGAGCTCCTATAATTCACCCCTCCACTTT. The chain couples TRBV30 to TRBJ1-6; D is undetermined. Trimming cost V 3 bases and J 0 bases, with 9 bases left between them. CDR1 and CDR2 from the germline V gene are GTSNPN and SVGIG (reference sequence). CDR3 size: 15 residues.

The chain couples TRBV12-5 to TRBJ1-2, with TRBD1 as a possible D gene (6 bases). V lost 0 bases and J 8 bases, leaving 13 bases between the germline ends. Germline V gene lookup returns CDR1 LGHNT and CDR2 FRNRAP. The CDR3 spans 14 residues. The CDR3 DNA sequence: TGTGCTAGTGGTTTGGTACAGGGCATGAGAGGCTACACCTTC. It encodes CASGLVQGMRGYTF. Together with reference TRBV12-5 and TRBJ1-2, the CDR3 gives the full variable domain: DARVTQTPRHKVTEMGQEVTMRCQPILGHNTVFWYRQTMMQGLELLAYFRNRAPLDDSGMPKDRFSAEMPDATLATLKIQPSEPRDSAVYFCASGLVQGMRGYTFGSGTRLTVV.

The V gene is TRBV7-9, the J gene TRBJ1-2; 9 bases match TRBD1. Germline CDR1 is SEHNR and CDR2 is FQNEAQ (reference sequence). The CDR3 has 16 residues. V lost 2 bases, J lost 3 bases, and 7 bases stayed unmatched. The CDR3 sequence: CASSLSRTGDDYGYTF. For the CDR3, the DNA is TGTGCCAGCAGCTTATCTAGGACAGGGGACGACTATGGCTACACCTTC.

The J gene is TRBJ1-5, the V gene TRBV4-1; possible D gene TRBD1, 5 bases. CDR1 and CDR2 (germline): MGHRA, YSYEKL. The germline V and J ends were trimmed by 0 bases and 0 bases, with 12 bases remaining between them. The CDR3 extends over 17 amino acids. CDR3 protein: CASSQEGGGTSNQPQHF. The CDR3 bases are TGCGCCAGCAGCCAAGAGGGCGGGGGTACTAGCAATCAGCCCCAGCATTTT.

V gene TRBV29-1 combines with J gene TRBJ1-3, with D possibly matching TRBD1 (5 bases). With 2 bases removed from V and 0 bases from J, the gap between germline ends came to 8 bases. Germline lookup yields CDR1 SQVTM and CDR2 ANQGSEA. The CDR3 is made up of 14 amino acids. The CDR3, as DNA: TGCAGCGTTGAACGGGGGAGCTCTGGAAACACCATATATTTT. It translates to CSVERGSSGNTIYF.

The chain has TRBV29-1 and TRBJ2-6; D is unresolved. The CDR3 spans 12 residues. CDR1 and CDR2 (germline): SQVTM, ANQGSEA. Trimming left V 6 bases short and J 4 bases short, with 7 bases between. The CDR3 nucleotides are TGCAGCGTCGAATCCGGGGCCAACGTCCTGACTTTC. Translating it yields CSVESGANVLTF. The whole variable domain, remainder taken from reference TRBV29-1 and TRBJ2-6, is SAVISQKPSRDICQRGTSLTIQCQVDSQVTMMFWYRQQPGQSLTLIATANQGSEATYESGFVIDKFPISRPNLTFSTLTVSNMSPEDSSIYLCSVESGANVLTFGAGSRLTVL.

The CDR3 loop is CASSLAPSYEQYF. In DNA, the CDR3 is TGTGCCAGCAGCTTGGCCCCCTCCTACGAGCAGTACTTC. V is TRBV5-4 and J is TRBJ2-5; D unresolved. The DNA end is more similar to TRBJ2-7, so the J call may be wrong. In germline, CDR1 is SGHNT, CDR2 YYREEE (reference sequence). The CDR3 extends over 13 amino acids.

This clone was observed a few times. The chain combines TRBV19 with TRBJ2-7, with TRBD1 as a possible D gene (6 bases). The germline V gene encodes CDR1 LNHDA and CDR2 SQIVND (reference sequence). V was trimmed by 6 bases and J by 0 bases, leaving 12 bases between them. This CDR3 contains 14 residues. CDR3 in amino acids: CASRVTGDSYEQYF. CDR3 coding DNA: TGTGCCAGTAGGGTGACAGGCGACTCCTACGAGCAGTACTTC. Using reference TRBV19 and TRBJ2-7 for the parts outside the CDR3, the full variable domain is DGGITQSPKYLFRKEGQNVTLSCEQNLNHDAMYWYRQDPGQGLRLIYYSQIVNDFQKGDIAEGYSVSREKKESFPLTVTSAQKNPTAFYLCASRVTGDSYEQYFGPGTRLTVT.

CDR3 in DNA: TGTGCCAGCAGCTCCCGGGACAGGGGACGTTGGGAGCAGTACTTC. Protein: CASSSRDRGRWEQYF. The V gene is TRBV5-4, the J gene TRBJ2-7; 10 nucleotides match TRBD1. Per germline, CDR1 SGHNT and CDR2 YYREEE (reference sequence). The junction had 10 bases not matched to a gene; V was cut back by 3 bases and J by 7 bases. The CDR3 loop spans 15 amino acids.

This rearrangement joins TRBV19 to TRBJ1-6, with D possibly matching TRBD1 (6 bases). V dropped 5 bases and J dropped 7 bases, with 9 bases sitting between them. This CDR3 has 13 residues. CDR1 and CDR2 (germline): LNHDA, SQIVND (reference sequence). CDR3 residues: CASSEDSNSPLHF. As DNA, the CDR3 is TGTGCCAGTAGTGAGGACAGCAATTCACCCCTCCACTTT.

Points on this clone: Distinct nucleotide sequences in the sample also encode this CDR3. The rearrangement joins TRBV6-5 to TRBJ2-7, with TRBD2 as a possible D gene (6 bases). The germline CDR1 and CDR2 sequences are MNHEY and SVGAGI. The ends were cut back, 0 bases at V and 2 bases at J, with 11 bases in the middle. The length of the CDR3 is 15 residues. CDR3: CASSYSGRETYEQYF. Written as DNA, the CDR3 is TGTGCCAGCAGTTACTCCGGACGGGAGACCTACGAGCAGTACTTC.

The V call is TRBV30, the J call TRBJ1-1; maybe TRBD1 (6 bases). Trimming left V 4 bases short and J 0 bases short, with 12 bases between. The CDR3 length is 14 residues. CDR1 is GTSNPN and CDR2 is SVGIG in the germline V gene (reference sequence). Written as DNA, the CDR3 is TGTGCCTGGAACGGGGGGCCCATGAACACTGAAGCTTTCTTT. Encoded protein: CAWNGGPMNTEAFF.

The chain couples TRBV5-4 to TRBJ2-7, with 10 nucleotides matching TRBD1. Per the germline V gene, CDR1 is SGHNT and CDR2 is YYREEE (reference sequence). V was pared by 3 bases and J by 5 bases, with 8 bases of the junction left unmatched. The CDR3 extends over 15 amino acids. The CDR3 region has the DNA TGTGCCAGCAGCTCCCCCCCGGGACAGGGGAACGAGCAGTACTTC. It translates to CASSSPPGQGNEQYF.

The chain links TRBV30 to TRBJ1-5; D is perhaps TRBD1 (5 bases). Per the germline V gene, CDR1 is GTSNPN and CDR2 is SVGIG (reference sequence). V shed 2 bases and J shed 4 bases, with 18 bases lying between them. CDR3 length equals 16 residues. In DNA, the CDR3 is TGTGCCTGGAGTCTACCGGGACCCTGGTCTAATCAGCCCCAGCATTTT. Its protein product is CAWSLPGPWSNQPQHF.

The chain uses TRBV28 and TRBJ2-1; D is uncertain. Trimming stripped 7 bases from V and 9 bases from J, with 13 bases between. The CDR3 runs to 12 residues. CDR1 is MDHEN and CDR2 is SYDVKM in the germline V gene. The CDR3 nucleotides read TGTGCCAGCAAGGTTGACTTGAGTGAGCAGTTCTTC. Its protein is CASKVDLSEQFF.

This clone appeared a single time. V usage is TRBV9 and J usage is TRBJ2-2; possible D gene TRBD1, 6 bases. Trimming left V 2 bases short and J 3 bases short, with 8 bases between. The CDR3 extends over 14 amino acids. From germline, CDR1 is SGDLS and CDR2 YYNGEE. For the CDR3, the DNA is TGTGCCAGCAGCGTGGGGGCGCACACCGGGGAGCTGTTTTTT. Encoded protein: CASSVGAHTGELFF.

Concerning this clone: One end of the junction is discordant with germline, which a read error may explain. V is TRBV6-1 and J is TRBJ2-5; possibly TRBD2 for D (5 bases). The better agreement between TRBJ2-7 and the DNA end casts doubt on the J call. There are 15 residues in the CDR3. Looked up from germline, CDR1 is MNHNS and CDR2 is SASEGT. The DNA for the CDR3 is TGCGCCAGCAGTGAAGCGGTACTGGGGTTCCCCGAGCAGTACTTC. The encoded protein is CASSEAVLGFPEQYF.

V usage is TRBV28 and J usage is TRBJ2-1; the D is unclear. Looked up from germline, CDR1 is MDHEN and CDR2 is SYDVKM. CDR3 length: 12 amino acids. V shed 7 bases and J shed 7 bases, with 11 bases lying between them. The CDR3 coding sequence is TGTGCCAGCACAACTCAAGGGAATGAGCAGTTCTTC. Encoded protein: CASTTQGNEQFF.

The chain employs TRBV28 and TRBJ2-7; D is perhaps TRBD1 (6 bases). Germline values: CDR1 MDHEN, CDR2 SYDVKM. This CDR3 contains 16 residues. V was trimmed by 4 bases and J by 0 bases, leaving 16 bases between them. CDR3 DNA: TGTGCCAGCAGTTCCCAGACAGAAGGGGGCTCCTACGAGCAGTACTTC. It encodes CASSSQTEGGSYEQYF.

V and J are TRBV6-4 and TRBJ2-1, with D hard to call. V lost 5 bases and J 6 bases, leaving 11 bases between the germline ends. Germline V gene sequence: CDR1 MRHNA, CDR2 SNTAGT. The CDR3 has 13 amino acids. The DNA of the CDR3 is TGTGCCAGCAGTTCACAAGGACCCAATGAGCAGTTCTTC. Its protein is CASSSQGPNEQFF.

The V gene is TRBV6-1, the J gene TRBJ2-2; TRBD2 matches at 9 bases. The V gene end was trimmed by 8 bases and the J gene end by 4 bases; junction bases not matched to a gene: 8. Germline CDR1 MNHNS, CDR2 SASEGT. The CDR3 sequence is 15 residues long. The DNA for the CDR3 is TGTGCCAGCCAGCCTAGCGGGGCGGGCACCGGGGAGCTGTTTTTT. Amino acid sequence: CASQPSGAGTGELFF.

This chain uses TRBV28 with TRBJ1-5, with D possibly TRBD1 on 5 matching bases. Germline assignment: CDR1 MDHEN and CDR2 SYDVKM. The V end lost 3 bases, the J end lost 4 bases, and 13 bases lay between the germline ends. The CDR3 covers 15 residues. CDR3 residues: CASSFTGRGNQPQHF. The CDR3, as DNA: TGTGCCAGCAGTTTCACGGGGCGAGGAAATCAGCCCCAGCATTTT.

This chain links TRBV19 with TRBJ1-5; D gene ambiguous. With 4 bases removed from V and 0 bases from J, the gap between germline ends came to 13 bases. The CDR3 consists of 16 residues. The germline V gene encodes CDR1 LNHDA and CDR2 SQIVND (reference sequence). In nucleotides, the CDR3 is TGTGCCAGTAGTACTGTGTTCGGGTATAGCAATCAGCCCCAGCATTTT. Its translation is CASSTVFGYSNQPQHF.

This chain uses TRBV9 with TRBJ2-5; D is possibly TRBD1 (6 bases). Germline assignment: CDR1 SGDLS and CDR2 YYNGEE. The CDR3 loop spans 13 amino acids. Trimming left V 3 bases short and J 3 bases short, with 9 bases between. The CDR3 bases are TGTGCCAGCAGCGGGACAGCCAAAGAGACCCAGTACTTC. This translates into CASSGTAKETQYF.

The rearrangement links TRBV19 to TRBJ2-7; 12 nucleotides agree with TRBD2. CDR3 length: 15 residues. The J segment lost 12 bases and the V segment lost 4 bases, leaving 13 bases of the junction unmatched. CDR1 is LNHDA, CDR2 SQIVND, per germline (reference sequence). Written as DNA, the CDR3 is TGTGCCAGTAGTAAACGGGGACTAGCGGGTAGCGGGTTGTACTTC. Encoded protein: CASSKRGLAGSGLYF.

The rearrangement joins TRBV7-9 to TRBJ1-3; weak D call: TRBD1 (6 bases). The CDR3 is 15 amino acids. Trimming removed 10 bases at V and 4 bases at J, with 20 bases between. The germline V gene has CDR1 SEHNR and CDR2 FQNEAQ (reference sequence). CDR3 sequence: CATDSRGTGGNTIYF. The CDR3 DNA follows: TGTGCCACCGACAGCAGGGGAACGGGAGGAAACACCATATATTTT.

The genes are TRBV5-1 and TRBJ2-3; tentatively, D is TRBD2 (7 bases). The CDR3 totals 15 residues. CDR1 is SGHRS, CDR2 YFSETQ, per germline. V lost 0 bases and J lost 1, with 9 bases in between. The CDR3 coding sequence is TGCGCCAGCAGCTTGGCGGGGGGCCGCACAGATACGCAGTATTTT. Translating gives CASSLAGGRTDTQYF. The full variable domain, in which reference TRBV5-1 and TRBJ2-3 provide the parts outside the CDR3, is KAGVTQTPRYLIKTRGQQVTLSCSPISGHRSVSWYQQTPGQGLQFLFEYFSETQRNKGNFPGRFSGRQFSNSRSEMNVSTLELGDSALYLCASSLAGGRTDTQYFGPGTRLTVL.

The chain carries TRBV29-1 and TRBJ2-7; D ambiguous. CDR3 length: 12 residues. Trimming shortened V by 4 bases and J by 3 bases, and 10 bases separated the two germline ends. Germline CDR1 is SQVTM and CDR2 is ANQGSEA. In DNA form, the CDR3 reads TGCAGCGTTGCTGAGTTGGGCTACGAGCAGTACTTC. Its protein is CSVAELGYEQYF.